This TCR beta chain was recovered during a study of preoperative IRX-2 immunotherapy in early breast cancer (dated by TCRdb to 2018 to 2020). The treatment or condition label for this specimen denotes: preoperative locoregional IRX-2 cytokine immunotherapy. The samples were obtained from a phase Ib study in which preoperative, locoregional IRX-2 cytokine immunotherapy intended to prime immune responses was tested. The donors were early-stage breast cancer patients who were given IRX-2 prior to surgery. The receptor library was made with the immunoSEQ multiplex PCR assay. The clones in this table, taken by TCRdb from immuneACCESS, are in-frame only. Not every clone is retained; where verified, under half of the shortfall comes from an unresolved V gene, and the cause of the rest is unknown. The sample table lists 95,000 to 100,000 clones, roughly 89% of them with a count of one. The ten largest clones add up to roughly 1.9% of the sample.

Concerning this clone itself: Its antigen has not been determined. Nothing much larger sits one base from this clone, and base qualities are not available.

Trimming removed 6 bases from V and 1 base from J, leaving 16 bases between the germline ends. The CDR3 contains 16 residues, cysteine and phenylalanine counted. The DNA shown is the 48-base CDR3, in frame from base 1. Sequences MNHGY (CDR1) and SAAAGT (CDR2) are obtained from the germline V gene. The origin of this receptor is a human donor with breast cancer. The starting material was tumor tissue, obtained after IRX-2 immunotherapy. This chain joins TRBV6-8 to TRBJ2-1, with no reliable assignment of the D segment. The CDR3 amino acid sequence is: CASSPLGGNSYNEQFF. The nucleotides are TGTGCCAGCAGCCCCTTGGGCGGAAATTCCTACAATGAGCAGTTCTTC.